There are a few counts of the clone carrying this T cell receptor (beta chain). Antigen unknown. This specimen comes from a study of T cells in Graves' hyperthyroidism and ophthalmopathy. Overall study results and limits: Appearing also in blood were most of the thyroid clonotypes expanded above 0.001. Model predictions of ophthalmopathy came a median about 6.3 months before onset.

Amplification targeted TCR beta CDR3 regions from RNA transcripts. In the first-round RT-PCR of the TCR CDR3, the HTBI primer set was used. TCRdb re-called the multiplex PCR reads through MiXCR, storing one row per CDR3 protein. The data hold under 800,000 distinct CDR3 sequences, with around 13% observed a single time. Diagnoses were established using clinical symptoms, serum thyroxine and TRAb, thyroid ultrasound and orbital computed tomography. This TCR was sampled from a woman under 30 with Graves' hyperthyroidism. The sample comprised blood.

In DNA, the CDR3 is TGTGCCATCAGTGAGTCAAGCGAGAACAAATACAATGAGCAGTTCTTC. Translating it yields CAISESSENKYNEQFF. This chain joins TRBV10-3 and TRBJ2-1; D call uncertain. The V and J ends lost 0 bases and 4 bases respectively, with 13 bases between them. CDR3 length equals 16 residues. Germline assignment: CDR1 ENHRY and CDR2 SYGVKD.